This section outlines one T cell receptor (beta chain) sequence together with its context. Its cognate antigen is unknown. The data were obtained in a study of vaccination and CD4 T cells after COVID-19. Findings of the study overall: Researchers report that a median approximately 86% of reactive clones in convalescent patients surfaced only post-vaccination.

Treatment indicated: roughly 10-day PBMC culture with coronavirus spike peptide pools or control peptides (ViraFEST assay). Via ViraFEST, peptide pools expanded antigen-specific T cells before TCR sequencing. Sequencing of cultured CD4+ T cell DNA used the Oncomine TCR Beta short-read assay. Researchers extracted genomic DNA from CD4+ T cells that had been cultured. TCRdb called the PCR reads again in MiXCR, with one record for every CDR3 protein. The profile shows about 10,000 distinct CDR3 sequences, around 30% of them singletons. V was clipped by 3 bases and J by 1 base, with 13 bases between them. Germline V gene sequence: CDR1 SGDLS, CDR2 YYNGEE. This CDR3 contains 16 residues.

The origin of this receptor is a human donor who had recovered from COVID-19. The J gene is TRBJ2-2, the V gene TRBV9; D might be TRBD1 or TRBD2, each matching 5 bases. The sequences come from CD4+ T cells from blood, cultured in vitro, collected after SARS-CoV-2 vaccination. The CDR3 sequence is CASSAAGTRNTGELFF. The CDR3 bases are TGTGCCAGCAGCGCCGCCGGGACCCGGAACACCGGGGAGCTGTTTTTT.